This TCR beta chain was observed in a study of blood T cells in healthy people across ages. With V trimmed by 7 bases and J by 3 bases, 6 bases remained unmatched. CDR1 and CDR2 from the germline V gene are SNHLY and FYNNEI. This CDR3 comprises 15 residues. With a J-beta primer mix and a sample-barcoded 5' primer, a second PCR ran about 7 to 11 cycles. MiXCR was run by TCRdb on the 5' RACE reads, yielding one entry per CDR3 protein. The data contain some 760,000 distinct CDR3 sequences, 20% to 30% of them seen just once; the ten biggest clones take up under 10%. These records were also assigned to another study, of T cells of mothers and their children.

The chain carries TRBV2 and TRBJ2-3; 11 bases match TRBD2. The sequenced sample consisted of blood. This sequence originates from a boy younger than 18 in good health. CDR3 nucleotide sequence: TGTGCCAGCAACTCGGGACTAGCGGAAACAGATACGCAGTATTTT. This sequence encodes CASNSGLAETDTQYF. Drawing the rest from reference TRBV2 and TRBJ2-3, the complete variable domain is EPEVTQTPSHQVTQMGQEVILRCVPISNHLYFYWYRQILGQKVEFLVSFYNNEISEKSEIFDDQFSVERPDGSNFTLKIRSTKLEDSAMYFCASNSGLAETDTQYFGPGTRLTVL.